The source of this T cell receptor (beta chain) is a study of T cells in localized non-small cell lung cancer (dated by TCRdb to about 2020). General notes on the study: The study analyzed T cell repertoires of under 250 early-stage NSCLC patients, comparing tumors and uninvolved tumor-adjacent lungs. All 250 or so NSCLC patients in the cohort were treatment-naive and had localized lung tumors that were resected. The mean age of the NSCLC patients was approximately 71 years, with approximately 130 men and approximately 100 women.

The study at large found these results: Higher blood T cell density associated with longer overall survival, while higher adjacent-lung clonality associated with shorter survival. Because multi-region tumor sequencing was not performed, intratumor heterogeneity could not be ruled out. The highest T cell clonality was observed in uninvolved tumor-adjacent lung, where clonality exceeded that of tumor, suggesting that antigenic responses were more focused in uninvolved tumor-adjacent lung. Because of the exploratory design, TCR variables were selected using unadjusted p-values without false-discovery rate correction. Of the top 100 tumor clones, a median of roughly 53 were detected in paired uninvolved adjacent lung; around 27 were also among that lung's top 100.

The immunoSEQ Assay was used to sequence TCR beta CDR3 regions from DNA. The published analysis was carried out like this. T cell density was computed as TCR beta template counts normalized to usable DNA estimated by amplifying housekeeping genes. Richness was estimated using the preseqR package, with extrapolation to 400,000 templates for PBMC samples and to 120,000 templates for tissue samples. Clonality was calculated as one minus Pielou's evenness. Tissue-enriched TCRs were identified by differential abundance testing using productive amino-acid clonotypes, minimum total count 5 and alpha 0.1. The Jaccard Index and the Morisita Overlap Index were used to quantify repertoire overlap between compartments. GLIPH clustered TCR beta CDR3s with public tetramer-defined viral CDR3s; viral motifs required at least three viral sequences plus V-gene enrichment. In TCRdb, the immuneACCESS table is reduced to in-frame sequences with V and J assigned. These tables do not hold every clone; where another copy was compared, an unresolved V gene accounts for under half, and the others remain unexplained. The V and J calls and clone size are taken from that table; D and trimming were inferred from the DNA. The sample includes tens of thousands of clones, with 75% to 85% observed a single time. The biggest ten clones account for around 4.1% of the sample.

At diagnosis, tumor, uninvolved tumor-adjacent lung and peripheral blood were collected and then preserved as a mix of FFPE and fresh-frozen material. For TCR repertoire profiling, the blood samples were analyzed as peripheral blood mononuclear cells. In its sample, this clone was seen once. Its target antigen remains unknown. There are no base qualities to consult, and no much larger clone falls within one base. According to the germline V gene, CDR1 reads SGHVS and CDR2 reads FQNEAQ. V gives up 4 bases and J gives up 0 bases, and the segment between their germline ends measures 10 bases. The CDR3 runs 16 residues from the cysteine to the phenylalanine. CDR3 DNA is the only sequence kept; it has 48 bases, read in frame from the first base.

The rearranged chain carries TRBV7-8 and TRBJ2-6, with an unclear D gene assignment. This material consisted of peripheral blood, taken before any cancer treatment. The clonotype originates from a woman aged 40 to 75 with stage I lung adenocarcinoma. The CDR3 region: CASSSTRVSGANVLTF. The bases read TGTGCCAGCAGCTCAACAAGGGTCTCTGGGGCCAACGTCCTGACTTTC.